This T cell receptor beta chain came from a study of cytomegalovirus exposure and HLA in healthy donors. PCR involved 60 Vbeta and 13 Jbeta primers. The protocol was immunoSEQ multiplex PCR, while the TCRdb copy is restricted to in-frame clones and leaves out a portion. The top ten clones hold roughly 1.2% of a sample with more than 85,000 clones, around 79% of them seen once. Study findings and constraints: Rare TCR sequences predominated, though certain public TCRs were found in many donors.

A word on this clone: Its antigen is unknown.

The source of this sequence is a woman aged 30 to 39 in good health and CMV-seronegative. The sample consisted of PBMCs.

The CDR3 sequence is CAWSWGTVSNQPQHF. DNA for the CDR3: TGTGCCTGGAGTTGGGGCACAGTTAGCAATCAGCCCCAGCATTTT. The chain employs TRBV30 and TRBJ1-5; tentatively, D is TRBD1 (5 bases). The germline CDR1 and CDR2 sequences are GTSNPN and SVGIG (reference sequence). The CDR3 has 15 amino acids. V was shortened by 2 bases and J by 0 bases, with 11 bases between the two germline ends.